This TCR beta chain came from a study of cytomegalovirus exposure and HLA in healthy donors. Study observations and caveats: The authors listed around 150 TCR beta chains as cytomegalovirus-associated. In vitro work confirmed that a few CMV-associated chains recognize CMV antigens. Some public TCRs appeared in many individuals, while most sequences were rare.

After removal of 3 bases from V and 2 bases from J, the junction contained 8 bases not matched to a gene. Germline lookup yields CDR1 SGHAT and CDR2 FQNNGV. The CDR3 spans 16 residues. In the PCR, 60 Vbeta and 13 Jbeta primers were used. TCRdb keeps only in-frame clones here, not all; method: immunoSEQ multiplex PCR. The data contain 35,000 to 45,000 clones, roughly 79% of them singletons. Concerning this clone itself: The antigen is not known.

The study sampled nominally healthy donors, though unrecorded immune exposures were likely. V is TRBV11-2 and J is TRBJ2-3; 7 bases line up with TRBD1. The TCR comes from a woman aged 40-49 years in good health and CMV-seronegative. The sample taken for sequencing was PBMCs. The CDR3 DNA sequence: TGTGCCAGCAGCTTTGTGACAGGGATATACACAGATACGCAGTATTTT. Its protein is CASSFVTGIYTDTQYF. The whole variable domain, remainder taken from reference TRBV11-2 and TRBJ2-3, is EAGVAQSPRYKIIEKRQSVAFWCNPISGHATLYWYQQILGQGPKLLIQFQNNGVVDDSQLPKDRFSAERLKGVDSTLKIQPAKLEDSAVYLCASSFVTGIYTDTQYFGPGTRLTVL.